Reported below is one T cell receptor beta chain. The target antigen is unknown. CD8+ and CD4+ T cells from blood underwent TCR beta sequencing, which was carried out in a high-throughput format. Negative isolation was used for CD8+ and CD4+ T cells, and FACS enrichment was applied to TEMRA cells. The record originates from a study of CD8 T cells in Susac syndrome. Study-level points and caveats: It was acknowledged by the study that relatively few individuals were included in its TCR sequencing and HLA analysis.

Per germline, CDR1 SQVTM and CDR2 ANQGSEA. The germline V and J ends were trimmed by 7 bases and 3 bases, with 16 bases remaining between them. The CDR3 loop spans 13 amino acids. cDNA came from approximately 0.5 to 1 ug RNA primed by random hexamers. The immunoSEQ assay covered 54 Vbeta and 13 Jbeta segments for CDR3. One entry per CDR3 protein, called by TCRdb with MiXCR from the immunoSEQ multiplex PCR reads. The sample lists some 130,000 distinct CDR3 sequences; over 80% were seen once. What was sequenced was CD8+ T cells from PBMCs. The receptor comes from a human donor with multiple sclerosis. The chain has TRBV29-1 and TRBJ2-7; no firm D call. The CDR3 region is CSAYGEKDYEQYF. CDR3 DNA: TGCAGCGCCTATGGGGAAAAGGACTACGAGCAGTACTTC.